Listed below are T cell receptor beta chains from one sample, sequenced in a study of blood T cell repertoires in COVID-19. Clones were sequenced by immunoSEQ multiplex PCR, and TCRdb holds only the in-frame ones, with some missing. The profile shows approximately 140,000 clones, around 89% of them singletons. Specimen: peripheral blood. The receptors here all came from a man aged 50 or older with active or convalescent COVID-19. CDR3s include the opening cysteine and the closing phenylalanine or tryptophan. A D gene is named only where the DNA matches it firmly. Where a row states a size, it is once, few, many or the class of an expanded clone; other rows omit it.

>TRBD1|TRBV18|TRBJ2-6|.|16
CASSTDRGSGANVLTF
TGTGCCAGCTCGACAGACAGGGGCTCTGGGGCCAACGTCCTGACTTTC
>.|TRBV18|TRBJ1-1|.|14
CATFPSGVNTEAFF
TGTGCCACTTTCCCGTCGGGGGTGAACACTGAAGCTTTCTTT
>TRBD2|TRBV24-1|TRBJ2-2|.|13
CATRTSGTGELFF
TGTGCCACCAGGACTAGCGGGACCGGGGAGCTGTTTTTT
>TRBD2|TRBV9|TRBJ2-3|.|18
CASSRPWSGGLSADTQYF
TGTGCCAGCAGCCGACCTTGGTCGGGGGGGCTTTCCGCAGATACGCAGTATTTT
>TRBD1|TRBV18|TRBJ1-6|.|18
CASSPGQGTTLYNSPLHF
TGTGCCAGCTCACCCGGACAGGGGACTACCCTATATAATTCACCCCTCCACTTT
>.|TRBV18|TRBJ2-3|.|15
CASSPKGQGTDTQYF
TGTGCCAGCTCACCTAAGGGGCAAGGCACAGATACGCAGTATTTT
>.|TRBV18|TRBJ1-3|.|15
CASSPSWTAGNTIYF
TGTGCCAGCTCACCTTCGTGGACAGCTGGAAACACCATATATTTT
>.|TRBV3-1/TRBV3-2|TRBJ1-1|.|13
CASSLQGYTEAFF
TGTGCCAGCAGCCTTCAGGGGTATACTGAAGCTTTCTTT
>.|TRBV5-1|TRBJ2-1|once|15
CASSFRQANYNEQFF
TGCGCCAGCAGCTTCCGACAGGCAAACTACAATGAGCAGTTCTTC
>TRBD1|TRBV5-1|TRBJ2-2|.|17
CASSLETGKWGTGELFF
TGCGCCAGCAGCTTGGAGACAGGGAAGTGGGGCACCGGGGAGCTGTTTTTT
>.|TRBV27|TRBJ2-7|.|14
CASSLSRQTYEQYF
TGTGCCAGCAGTTTATCTCGACAGACCTACGAGCAGTACTTC
>.|TRBV2|TRBJ2-7|.|14
CASRRETGAYEQYF
TGTGCCAGCAGGAGAGAAACCGGGGCCTACGAGCAGTACTTC
>.|TRBV19|TRBJ2-2|.|14
CASSTDRFTGELFF
TGTGCCAGTAGTACCGACAGGTTTACCGGGGAGCTGTTTTTT
>.|TRBV21-1|TRBJ2-5|.|17
CASSNGRVEGSLETQYF
TGTGCCAGCAGCAACGGTCGGGTTGAGGGCTCCTTAGAGACCCAGTACTTC
>.|TRBV7-2|TRBJ2-1|few|14
CASSLSTSTNEQFF
TGTGCCAGCAGCTTATCTACTAGCACCAATGAGCAGTTCTTC
>.|TRBV29-1|TRBJ2-5|.|12
CSLNTGEETQYF
TGCAGCTTAAACACGGGGGAAGAGACCCAGTACTTC
>TRBD1|TRBV18|TRBJ2-7|.|15
CASSNDRGVSYEQYF
TGTGCCAGCTCAAACGACAGGGGGGTATCCTACGAGCAGTACTTC
>.|TRBV30|TRBJ1-6|.|16
CAWSVWGDSYNSPLHF
TGTGCCTGGAGTGTATGGGGGGACTCCTATAATTCACCCCTCCACTTT
>.|TRBV6-5|TRBJ1-2|.|14
CASSYSLGGDGYTF
TGTGCCAGCAGTTACTCGTTGGGCGGGGATGGCTACACCTTC
>TRBD1|TRBV28|TRBJ1-4|.|13
CASRDTGVEKLFF
TGTGCCAGCAGGGATACAGGGGTAGAAAAACTGTTTTTT
>TRBD1|TRBV5-4|TRBJ1-6|.|15
CASKQGVSYNSPLHF
TGTGCCAGCAAACAGGGGGTGAGCTATAATTCACCCCTCCACTTT
>TRBD2|TRBV28|TRBJ2-3|.|16
CASTVSGRAGTDTQYF
TGTGCCAGCACCGTTAGCGGGAGGGCCGGCACAGATACGCAGTATTTT
>TRBD1|TRBV29-1|TRBJ2-7|.|14
CSVQGGQGFDEQYF
TGCAGCGTCCAGGGGGGACAGGGATTCGACGAGCAGTACTTC
>.|TRBV4-2|TRBJ2-7|.|18
CASSQGTTGGGAAYEQYF
TGTGCCAGCAGCCAAGGTACTACAGGCGGCGGGGCAGCCTACGAGCAGTACTTC
>.|TRBV11-2|TRBJ2-1|few|13
CASSLDRDIEQFF
TGTGCCAGCAGCTTAGATCGAGATATCGAGCAGTTCTTC
>.|TRBV28|TRBJ1-5|.|15
CASSFAGGAESAQHF
TGTGCCAGCAGTTTCGCTGGGGGCGCTGAGTCGGCCCAGCATTTT
>.|TRBV20-1|TRBJ1-6|few|13
CSASRRETSPLHF
TGCAGTGCTAGTAGGAGGGAGACTTCACCCCTCCACTTT
>TRBD1|TRBV29-1|TRBJ2-7|.|14
CSVGGTGTTYEQYF
TGCAGCGTTGGAGGGACAGGTACTACCTACGAGCAGTACTTC
>.|TRBV7-8|TRBJ1-4|.|15
CASSLDRGANEKLFF
TGTGCCAGCAGCTTAGACCGGGGGGCTAATGAAAAACTGTTTTTT
>TRBD1|TRBV14|TRBJ2-7|.|16
CASSTRQGAMEVEQYF
TGTGCCAGCAGCACCAGACAGGGGGCAATGGAGGTCGAGCAGTACTTC
>TRBD2|TRBV6-5|TRBJ2-5|.|14
CASSRTSIGETQYF
TGTGCCAGCAGTAGGACTAGCATTGGGGAGACCCAGTACTTC
>TRBD1|TRBV27|TRBJ1-5|.|16
CASSLLPGQGVQPQHF
TGTGCCAGCAGTCTCCTCCCGGGACAGGGGGTTCAGCCCCAGCATTTT
>TRBD2|TRBV6-1|TRBJ2-5|.|15
CASSEVASGKETQYF
TGTGCCAGCAGTGAAGTGGCTAGCGGGAAAGAGACCCAGTACTTC
>.|TRBV3-1/TRBV3-2|TRBJ1-1|.|14
CASSQDRGSGVGFF
TGTGCCAGCAGCCAAGATCGAGGGTCCGGCGTAGGATTCTTT
>.|TRBV10-3|TRBJ2-1|.|16
CAISESYRERGNEQFF
TGTGCCATCAGTGAGTCGTATCGGGAGAGGGGCAATGAGCAGTTCTTC
>.|TRBV19|TRBJ2-1|.|12
CASRKRDNEQFF
TGTGCCAGTAGGAAGAGGGATAATGAGCAGTTCTTC
>.|TRBV21-1|TRBJ2-2|.|20
CASSKAPRDRGQNFTGELFF
TGTGCCAGCAGCAAAGCCCCGAGGGACAGGGGGCAGAATTTCACCGGGGAGCTGTTTTTT
>.|TRBV6-6|TRBJ1-2|.|15
CASSRTREANYGYTF
TGTGCCAGCAGCCGAACCAGGGAAGCTAACTATGGCTACACCTTC
>TRBD1|TRBV12-5|TRBJ2-7|.|15
CASAYGQAVGNEQYF
TGTGCTAGTGCCTACGGACAGGCCGTGGGTAACGAGCAGTACTTC
>.|TRBV9|TRBJ1-6|.|13
CASSVDPNSPLHF
TGTGCCAGCAGCGTAGATCCGAATTCACCCCTCCACTTT
>.|TRBV5-1|TRBJ1-3|.|16
CASSLVFGNSGNTIYF
TGCGCCAGCAGCTTGGTGTTTGGCAACTCTGGAAACACCATATATTTT
>.|TRBV12-3/TRBV12-4|TRBJ1-2|few|13
CASSRDNYYGYTF
TGTGCCAGCAGTCGTGACAACTACTATGGCTACACCTTC
>TRBD2|TRBV7-6|TRBJ2-5|.|18
CASSARILSGGAQETQYF
TGTGCCAGCAGCGCTAGGATACTTAGCGGGGGGGCACAAGAGACCCAGTACTTC
>.|TRBV11-3|TRBJ2-3|.|14
CASSLGQGTDTQYF
TGTGCCAGCAGCTTAGGACAGGGCACAGATACGCAGTATTTT
>.|TRBV7-9|TRBJ2-7|.|14
CASSQTGKGDEQYF
TGTGCCAGCAGCCAAACAGGGAAAGGAGACGAGCAGTACTTC
>.|TRBV5-6|TRBJ1-4|.|15
CASSLVGGDDEKLFF
TGTGCCAGCAGCTTGGTTGGAGGGGACGACGAAAAACTGTTTTTT
>.|TRBV24-1|TRBJ1-5|.|13
CATSLSGDQPQHF
TGTGCCACCAGTTTGAGCGGGGATCAGCCCCAGCATTTT
>.|TRBV3-1/TRBV3-2|TRBJ2-4|once|16
CASSQRREALGDIQYF
TGTGCCAGCAGCCAACGAAGGGAGGCCCTTGGGGACATTCAGTACTTC
>.|TRBV4-1|TRBJ1-2|.|16
CASSQVLGDKDYGYTF
TGCGCCAGCAGCCAAGTTTTGGGGGACAAGGACTATGGCTACACCTTC